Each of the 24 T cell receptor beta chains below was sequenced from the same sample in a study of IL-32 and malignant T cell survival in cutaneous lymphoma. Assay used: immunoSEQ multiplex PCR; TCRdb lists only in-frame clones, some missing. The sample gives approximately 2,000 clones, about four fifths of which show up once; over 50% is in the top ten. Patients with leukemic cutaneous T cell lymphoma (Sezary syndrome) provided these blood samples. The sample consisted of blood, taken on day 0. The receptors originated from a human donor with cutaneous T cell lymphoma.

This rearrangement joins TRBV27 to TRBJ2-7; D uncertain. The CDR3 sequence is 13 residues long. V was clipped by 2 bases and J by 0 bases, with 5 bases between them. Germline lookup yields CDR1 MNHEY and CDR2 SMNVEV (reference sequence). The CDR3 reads CASSLGDSYEQYF. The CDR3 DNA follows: TGTGCCAGCAGTTTAGGGGACTCCTACGAGCAGTACTTC.

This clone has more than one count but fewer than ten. The CDR3, as DNA: TGTGCCAGCAGTTACTCGTCTAACACTGAAGCTTTCTTT. It encodes CASSYSSNTEAFF. The V gene is TRBV6-5, the J gene TRBJ1-1; D remains ambiguous. The CDR3 is 13 amino acids. Trimming left V 0 bases short and J 2 bases short, with 4 bases between. Looked up from germline, CDR1 is MNHEY and CDR2 is SVGAGI.

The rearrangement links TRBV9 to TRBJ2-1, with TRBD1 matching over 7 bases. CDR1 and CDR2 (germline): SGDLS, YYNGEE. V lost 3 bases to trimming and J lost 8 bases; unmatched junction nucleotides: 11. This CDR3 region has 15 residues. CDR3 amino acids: CASSDNPSGGYEQFF. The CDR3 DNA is TGTGCCAGCAGCGACAATCCTTCAGGGGGTTATGAGCAGTTCTTC.

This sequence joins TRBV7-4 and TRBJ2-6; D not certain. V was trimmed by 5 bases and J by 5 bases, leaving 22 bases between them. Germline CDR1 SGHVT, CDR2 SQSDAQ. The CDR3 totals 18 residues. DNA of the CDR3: TGTGCCAGCAGCGGAAATACCAGCTCACAAAGTCGGGCCAACGTCCTGACTTTC. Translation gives CASSGNTSSQSRANVLTF.

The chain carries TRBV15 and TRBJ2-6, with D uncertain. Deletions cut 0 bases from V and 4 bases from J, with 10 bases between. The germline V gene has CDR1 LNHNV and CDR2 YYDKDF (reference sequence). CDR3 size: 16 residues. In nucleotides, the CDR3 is TGTGCCACCAGCAGAGATTTGGGGTCCGGGGCCAACGTCCTGACTTTC. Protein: CATSRDLGSGANVLTF.

CDR3 sequence (DNA): TGTGCCAGCAGCCCCCGTGGGACGGGTGAGCAGTTCTTC. Amino acid sequence: CASSPRGTGEQFF. The gene calls are TRBV9 and TRBJ2-1; D is possibly TRBD1 or TRBD2 (5 bases each). Germline assignment: CDR1 SGDLS and CDR2 YYNGEE. The CDR3 has 13 residues. V gave up 4 bases and J gave up 9 bases, with 14 bases separating them.

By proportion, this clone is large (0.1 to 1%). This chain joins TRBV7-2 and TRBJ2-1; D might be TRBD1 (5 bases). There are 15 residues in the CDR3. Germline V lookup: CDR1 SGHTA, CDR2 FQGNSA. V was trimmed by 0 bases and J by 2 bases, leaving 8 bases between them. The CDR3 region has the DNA TGTGCCAGCAGCTTAGCGGCAGGGACCTACAATGAGCAGTTCTTC. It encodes CASSLAAGTYNEQFF.

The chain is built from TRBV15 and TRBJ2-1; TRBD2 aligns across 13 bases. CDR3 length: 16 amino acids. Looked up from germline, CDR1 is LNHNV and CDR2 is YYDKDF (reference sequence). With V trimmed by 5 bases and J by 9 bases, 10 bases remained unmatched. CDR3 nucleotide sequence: TGTGCCACCAGCGCCCGACTAGCGGGAGGTGGTAGTGAGCAGTTCTTC. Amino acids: CATSARLAGGGSEQFF.

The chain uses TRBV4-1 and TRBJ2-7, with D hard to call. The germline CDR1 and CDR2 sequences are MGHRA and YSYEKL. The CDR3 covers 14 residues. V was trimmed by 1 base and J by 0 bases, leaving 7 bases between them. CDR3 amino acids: CASSQVGSSYEQYF. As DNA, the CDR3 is TGCGCCAGCAGCCAAGTAGGCAGCTCCTACGAGCAGTACTTC.

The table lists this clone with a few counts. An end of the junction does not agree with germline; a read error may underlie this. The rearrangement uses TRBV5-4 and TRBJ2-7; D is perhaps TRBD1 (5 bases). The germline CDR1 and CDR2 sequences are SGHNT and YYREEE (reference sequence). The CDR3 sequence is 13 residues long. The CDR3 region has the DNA TGCGCCAGCAGCCAAAGAACAGGAAGGGAGCAGTACTTC. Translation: CASSQRTGREQYF.

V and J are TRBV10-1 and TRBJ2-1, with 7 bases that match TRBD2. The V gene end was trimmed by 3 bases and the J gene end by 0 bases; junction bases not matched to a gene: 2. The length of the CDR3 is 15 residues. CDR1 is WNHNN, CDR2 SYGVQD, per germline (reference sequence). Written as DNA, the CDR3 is TGCGCCAGCAGTGATGGCGGGAGCTCCTACAATGAGCAGTTCTTC. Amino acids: CASSDGGSSYNEQFF.

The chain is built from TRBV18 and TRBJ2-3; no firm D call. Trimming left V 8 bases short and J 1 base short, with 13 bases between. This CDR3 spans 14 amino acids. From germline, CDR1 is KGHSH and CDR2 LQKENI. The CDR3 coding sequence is TGTGCCAGCGCACGCTATGGGGGCACAGATACGCAGTATTTT. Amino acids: CASARYGGTDTQYF.

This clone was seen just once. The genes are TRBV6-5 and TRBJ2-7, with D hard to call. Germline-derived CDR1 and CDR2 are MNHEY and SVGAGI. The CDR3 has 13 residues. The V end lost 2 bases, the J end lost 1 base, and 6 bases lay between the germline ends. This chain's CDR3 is CASSYERSYEQYF. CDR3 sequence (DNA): TGTGCCAGCAGTTACGAGCGTTCCTACGAGCAGTACTTC.

The CDR3 here is CASSAWEGPGTDTQYF. For the CDR3, the DNA is TGTGCCAGTAGTGCGTGGGAGGGCCCTGGCACAGATACGCAGTATTTT. V is TRBV19 and J is TRBJ2-3; 7 nucleotides agree with TRBD2. CDR3 length equals 16 residues. V lost 5 bases and J lost 1; bases outside the gene matches: 9. Germline V lookup: CDR1 LNHDA, CDR2 SQIVND (reference sequence).

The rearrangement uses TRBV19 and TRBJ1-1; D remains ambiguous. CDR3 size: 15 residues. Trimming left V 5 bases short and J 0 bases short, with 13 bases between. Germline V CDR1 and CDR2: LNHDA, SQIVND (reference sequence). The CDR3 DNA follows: TGTGCCAGTAGTCCAGATCTGTTCATGAACACTGAAGCTTTCTTT. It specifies CASSPDLFMNTEAFF.

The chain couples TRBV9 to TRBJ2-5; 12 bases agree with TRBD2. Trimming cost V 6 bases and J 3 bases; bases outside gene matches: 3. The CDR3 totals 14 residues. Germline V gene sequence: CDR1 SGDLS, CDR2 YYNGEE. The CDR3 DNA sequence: TGTGCCAGCAACCTAGCGGGGGGGAAAGAGACCCAGTACTTC. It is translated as CASNLAGGKETQYF. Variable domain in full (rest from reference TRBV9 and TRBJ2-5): DSGVTQTPKHLITATGQRVTLRCSPRSGDLSVYWYQQSLDQGLQFLIQYYNGEERAKGNILERFSAQQFPDLHSELNLSSLELGDSALYFCASNLAGGKETQYFGPGTRLLVL.

The CDR3 DNA follows: TGTGCCAGCCCCGGACTAGGCGGCACAGATACGCAGTATTTT. The encoded protein is CASPGLGGTDTQYF. The chain carries TRBV7-9 and TRBJ2-3; TRBD2 aligns across 7 bases. The CDR3 sequence is 14 residues long. The V gene end was trimmed by 8 bases and the J gene end by 1 base; junction bases not matched to a gene: 6. Germline CDR1 is SEHNR and CDR2 is FQNEAQ (reference sequence).

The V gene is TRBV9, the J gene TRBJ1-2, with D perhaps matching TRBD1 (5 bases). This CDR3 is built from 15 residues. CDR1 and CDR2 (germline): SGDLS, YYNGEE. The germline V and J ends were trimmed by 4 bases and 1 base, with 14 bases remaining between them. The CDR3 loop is CASSTNTGLNYGYTF. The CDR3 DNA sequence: TGTGCCAGCAGCACAAACACAGGACTTAACTATGGCTACACCTTC.

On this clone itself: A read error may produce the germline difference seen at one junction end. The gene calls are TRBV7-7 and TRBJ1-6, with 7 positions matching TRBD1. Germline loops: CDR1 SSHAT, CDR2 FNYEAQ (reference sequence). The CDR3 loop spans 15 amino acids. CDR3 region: CASSSTGQYNSPLHF. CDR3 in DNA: TGTGCTAGCAGCTCCACGGGACAGTATAATTCACCCCTCCACTTT.

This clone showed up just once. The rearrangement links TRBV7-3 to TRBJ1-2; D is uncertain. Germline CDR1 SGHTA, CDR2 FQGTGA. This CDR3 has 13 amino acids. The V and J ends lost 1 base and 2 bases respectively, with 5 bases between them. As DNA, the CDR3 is TGTGCCAGCAGCTTAATGGGCAACTATGGCTACACCTTC. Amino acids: CASSLMGNYGYTF.

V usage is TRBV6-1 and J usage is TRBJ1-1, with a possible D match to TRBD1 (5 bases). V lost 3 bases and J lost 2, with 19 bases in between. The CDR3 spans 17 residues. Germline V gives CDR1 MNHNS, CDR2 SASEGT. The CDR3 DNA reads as TGTGCCAGCAGTGATGGAAGGGGTTTCGGGTTAAACACTGAAGCTTTCTTT. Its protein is CASSDGRGFGLNTEAFF.

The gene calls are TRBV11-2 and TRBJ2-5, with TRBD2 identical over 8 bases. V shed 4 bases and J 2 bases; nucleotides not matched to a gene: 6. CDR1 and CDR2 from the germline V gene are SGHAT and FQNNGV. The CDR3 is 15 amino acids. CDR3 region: CASSWVAGNQETQYF. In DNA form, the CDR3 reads TGTGCCAGCAGCTGGGTAGCGGGGAATCAAGAGACCCAGTACTTC.

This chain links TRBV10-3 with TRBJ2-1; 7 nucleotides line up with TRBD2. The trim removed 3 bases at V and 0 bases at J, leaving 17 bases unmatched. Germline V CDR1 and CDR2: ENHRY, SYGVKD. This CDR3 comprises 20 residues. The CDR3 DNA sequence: TGTGCCATCAGTGACTGGCGGATCTCAGTTGGCGGGAGCTCCTACAATGAGCAGTTCTTC. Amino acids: CAISDWRISVGGSSYNEQFF.

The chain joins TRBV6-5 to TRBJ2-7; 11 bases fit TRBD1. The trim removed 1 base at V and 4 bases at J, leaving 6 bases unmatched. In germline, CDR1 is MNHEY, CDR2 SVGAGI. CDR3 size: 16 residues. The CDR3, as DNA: TGTGCCAGCAGTTACTGGTCCGGGACAGGGGGTTACGAGCAGTACTTC. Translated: CASSYWSGTGGYEQYF.